A selection of T cell receptor beta chains follows, all from one sample in a study of human CD8 memory T cell subsets. After re-calling the 5' RACE reads, TCRdb lists one entry per CDR3 protein, DNA absent. Its table records roughly 10,000 distinct CDR3 sequences. The sample was CD8+ T cells from PBMCs. The receptors originated from a human donor in good health. Both conserved end residues are part of each CDR3. Only some rows state a clone size, as once, few, many or a class for expanded clones.

abundance: -; v_gene: TRBV30; j_gene: TRBJ2-3; CDR3aa: CAWALTLTDTQYF
abundance: -; v_gene: TRBV7-2; j_gene: TRBJ2-2; CDR3aa: CASSSIRDRANTGELFF
abundance: -; v_gene: TRBV4-2; j_gene: TRBJ1-1; CDR3aa: CASSVHKGASPEAFF
abundance: -; v_gene: TRBV18; j_gene: TRBJ2-3; CDR3aa: CASSPLRENTDTQYF
abundance: -; v_gene: TRBV3-1; j_gene: TRBJ2-7; CDR3aa: CASSPVGHEQYF
abundance: -; v_gene: TRBV14; j_gene: TRBJ1-1; CDR3aa: CASSQGGSLPEAFF
abundance: -; v_gene: TRBV5-5; j_gene: TRBJ2-7; CDR3aa: CASSPDRGNYEQYF
abundance: -; v_gene: TRBV19; j_gene: TRBJ2-1; CDR3aa: CASSYGWQQFF
abundance: -; v_gene: TRBV14; j_gene: TRBJ1-5; CDR3aa: CASSQGGGVQPQHF
abundance: medium-sized; v_gene: TRBV29-1; j_gene: TRBJ2-5; CDR3aa: CSVEGTSGSPETQYF
abundance: -; v_gene: TRBV11-2; j_gene: TRBJ2-3; CDR3aa: CASSPNLQGASDTQYF
abundance: -; v_gene: TRBV19; j_gene: TRBJ1-4; CDR3aa: CASTDTATNEKLFF
abundance: -; v_gene: TRBV12-3/TRBV12-4; j_gene: TRBJ2-3; CDR3aa: CASSRVGLAGGQTDTQYF
abundance: -; v_gene: TRBV21-1; j_gene: TRBJ1-6; CDR3aa: CASIPVPGQVNSPLHF
abundance: -; v_gene: TRBV5-6; j_gene: TRBJ2-2; CDR3aa: CASSPEGQGSTGELFF
abundance: -; v_gene: TRBV20-1; j_gene: TRBJ2-5; CDR3aa: CSARFGETQYF
abundance: -; v_gene: TRBV18; j_gene: TRBJ1-1; CDR3aa: CASSLGEVTEAFF
abundance: -; v_gene: TRBV11-2; j_gene: TRBJ1-6; CDR3aa: CASSLGTNSPLHF
abundance: -; v_gene: TRBV28; j_gene: TRBJ2-3; CDR3aa: CASSLSFGAGDTQYF
abundance: medium-sized; v_gene: TRBV27; j_gene: TRBJ2-4; CDR3aa: CASSFASRDIQYF
abundance: -; v_gene: TRBV6-5; j_gene: TRBJ2-3; CDR3aa: CASSQPRYRGGTDTQYF
abundance: medium-sized; v_gene: TRBV29-1; j_gene: TRBJ1-1; CDR3aa: CSVGSAVLNSEAFF
abundance: -; v_gene: TRBV27; j_gene: TRBJ2-1; CDR3aa: CASSLGGGVYNEQFF
abundance: -; v_gene: TRBV12-3/TRBV12-4; j_gene: TRBJ2-5; CDR3aa: CASSPDGGTQYF
abundance: -; v_gene: TRBV5-1; j_gene: TRBJ2-5; CDR3aa: CASSSDRIRPKETQYF
abundance: -; v_gene: TRBV29-1; j_gene: TRBJ2-3; CDR3aa: CSVAVGPDTQYF
abundance: medium-sized; v_gene: TRBV5-6; j_gene: TRBJ2-5; CDR3aa: CASSPLRGGKTQYF
abundance: -; v_gene: TRBV6-5; j_gene: TRBJ1-2; CDR3aa: CASSYGGPAEGYTF
abundance: -; v_gene: TRBV29-1; j_gene: TRBJ1-2; CDR3aa: CSVDGQGAYGYTF
abundance: -; v_gene: TRBV4-3; j_gene: TRBJ2-1; CDR3aa: CASSRRLEYNEQFF
abundance: -; v_gene: TRBV29-1; j_gene: TRBJ2-1; CDR3aa: CSAEGTSGRFTYNEQFF
abundance: -; v_gene: TRBV6-1; j_gene: TRBJ2-2; CDR3aa: CASSVSLMGELFF
abundance: -; v_gene: TRBV3-1; j_gene: TRBJ1-2; CDR3aa: CASSQDTMGQANYGYTF
abundance: medium-sized; v_gene: TRBV4-1; j_gene: TRBJ2-3; CDR3aa: CASSQEPTGGRADTQYF
abundance: medium-sized; v_gene: TRBV7-9; j_gene: TRBJ1-1; CDR3aa: CASSLGGLSTEAFF
abundance: -; v_gene: TRBV5-1; j_gene: TRBJ2-3; CDR3aa: CASSNPDRVEEAADTQYF
abundance: -; v_gene: TRBV7-9; j_gene: TRBJ1-1; CDR3aa: CASSLGWGPDTEAFF
abundance: -; v_gene: TRBV29-1; j_gene: TRBJ2-7; CDR3aa: CSGVQAYEQYF
abundance: medium-sized; v_gene: TRBV7-2; j_gene: TRBJ2-1; CDR3aa: CASSLVDRAGNEQFF
abundance: -; v_gene: TRBV7-7; j_gene: TRBJ2-1; CDR3aa: CASSLSRGHHNEQFF
abundance: -; v_gene: TRBV20-1; j_gene: TRBJ2-1; CDR3aa: CSVPTGGPLNEQFF
abundance: -; v_gene: TRBV28; j_gene: TRBJ2-7; CDR3aa: CASSPLNRDSSYEQYF
abundance: -; v_gene: TRBV20-1; j_gene: TRBJ2-1; CDR3aa: CSAREGTPSGDNEQFF
abundance: -; v_gene: TRBV14; j_gene: TRBJ2-6; CDR3aa: CASSLARSGANVLTF
abundance: medium-sized; v_gene: TRBV20-1; j_gene: TRBJ2-7; CDR3aa: CSAIPRDSSYEQYF